Listed below are T cell receptor beta chains from one sample, sequenced in a study of blood T cells in healthy people across ages. From the 5' RACE reads, TCRdb called clonotypes with MiXCR, one entry per CDR3 protein. The sample holds fewer than 700,000 distinct CDR3 sequences, approximately 40% seen once. The sequencing input was blood. Source of these receptors: an elderly man in good health. Each CDR3 is given with its conserved first and last residue. D genes are given only for firm matches. Size tells how often a clone was seen (once, few, many) or the class of an expanded clone, and some rows leave it out.

>TRBV15|-|few|TRBJ1-6
CATSRETVYNSPLHF
TGTGCCACCAGCAGAGAGACGGTTTATAATTCACCCCTCCACTTT
>TRBV7-9|-|-|TRBJ2-5
CASSSAGIQETQYF
TGTGCCAGCAGCTCGGCAGGGATTCAAGAGACCCAGTACTTC
>TRBV20-1|TRBD2|-|TRBJ2-7
CSARSARREGGGEQYF
TGCAGTGCTAGATCAGCGAGACGGGAGGGAGGAGGCGAGCAGTACTTC
>TRBV6-4|TRBD1|-|TRBJ2-3
CASRALGTGSLYF
TGTGCCAGCAGGGCCCTCGGGACAGGGTCTCTGTATTTT
>TRBV4-1|TRBD1|-|TRBJ1-4
CASTIPGQANAKLFF
TGCGCCAGCACTATCCCGGGACAGGCTAATGCAAAACTGTTTTTT
>TRBV2|TRBD1|-|TRBJ2-3
CASTALGTEVTDTQYF
TGTGCCAGCACCGCACTGGGGACAGAGGTCACAGATACGCAGTATTTT
>TRBV4-1|TRBD1|few|TRBJ2-7
CASSHAGQGASEQYF
TGCGCCAGCAGCCATGCGGGACAGGGGGCTAGTGAGCAGTACTTC
>TRBV6-5|-|-|TRBJ1-2
CASSRAPNYGYTF
TGTGCCAGCAGTCGGGCACCTAACTATGGCTACACCTTC
>TRBV29-1|-|few|TRBJ2-1
CSVERNEQFF
TGCAGCGTTGAACGCAATGAGCAGTTCTTC
>TRBV9|-|few|TRBJ2-6
CASSVDNGAHSGANVLTF
TGTGCCAGCAGCGTAGATAACGGCGCTCACTCTGGGGCCAACGTCCTGACTTTC
>TRBV20-1|-|few|TRBJ1-5
CSARYGAGAGDQPQHF
TGCAGTGCTAGATATGGGGCGGGGGCTGGGGATCAGCCCCAGCATTTT
>TRBV28|-|few|TRBJ1-5
CASRHNGDNQPQHF
TGTGCCAGCAGACACAACGGGGACAATCAGCCCCAGCATTTT
>TRBV24-1|-|few|TRBJ2-3
CATSDFVGGLGTQYF
TGTGCCACCAGTGATTTTGTCGGGGGGCTTGGTACGCAGTATTTT
>TRBV20-1|TRBD2|few|TRBJ2-5
CSARLLAVQETQYF
TGCAGTGCTAGGCTACTAGCGGTCCAAGAGACCCAGTACTTC
>TRBV11-1|-|-|TRBJ2-7
CASSLDGIDSYEQYF
TGTGCCAGCAGCTTAGATGGGATCGACTCCTACGAGCAGTACTTC
>TRBV24-1|TRBD1|-|TRBJ2-2
CATAARTGGTGELFF
TGTGCCACCGCGGCCCGGACAGGGGGCACCGGGGAGCTGTTTTTT
>TRBV9|-|few|TRBJ2-7
CASSVGTGSYYEQYF
TGTGCCAGCAGCGTAGGTACAGGGTCCTACTACGAGCAGTACTTC
>TRBV2|TRBD1|few|TRBJ1-1
CASNTGVGTEAFF
TGTGCCAGCAATACAGGGGTTGGGACTGAAGCTTTCTTT
>TRBV29-1|TRBD1|few|TRBJ1-4
CSVEAGGDEKLFF
TGCAGCGTTGAGGCAGGGGGGGATGAAAAACTGTTTTTT
>TRBV20-1|TRBD2|-|TRBJ2-7
CSASSLAGYEQYF
TGCAGTGCTAGTAGTCTAGCGGGTTACGAGCAGTACTTC
>TRBV7-6|TRBD1|-|TRBJ2-1
CASSLIWQGAFPNEQFF
TGTGCCAGCAGCTTAATATGGCAGGGGGCTTTTCCCAATGAGCAGTTCTTC
>TRBV2|TRBD2|-|TRBJ2-3
CASSDLLAGEDTQYF
TGTGCCAGCAGTGATTTACTAGCGGGAGAAGATACGCAGTATTTT
>TRBV3-1|TRBD2|-|TRBJ2-7
CASSRPTSAYSYEQYF
TGTGCCAGCAGCCGCCCAACTAGCGCATACTCCTACGAGCAGTACTTC
>TRBV20-1|-|-|TRBJ2-1
CSARGRSLPYNEQFF
TGCAGTGCTAGAGGACGTTCCCTCCCCTACAATGAGCAGTTCTTC
>TRBV28|TRBD1|once|TRBJ1-6
CASSFGQALNSPLHF
TGTGCCAGCAGTTTCGGACAGGCCCTTAATTCACCCCTCCACTTT
>TRBV4-2|TRBD2|-|TRBJ2-5
CASSQGSLAGGGQETQYF
TGTGCCAGCAGCCAAGGTAGCCTAGCGGGAGGGGGTCAAGAGACCCAGTACTTC
>TRBV6-2/TRBV6-3|TRBD1|few|TRBJ2-2
CASNKQGANTGELFF
TGTGCCAGCAATAAACAGGGGGCGAACACCGGGGAGCTGTTTTTT
>TRBV20-1|-|-|TRBJ2-2
CSAKAANTGELFF
TGCAGTGCTAAGGCAGCGAACACCGGGGAGCTGTTTTTT
>TRBV9|TRBD1|-|TRBJ2-1
CASSAGQGLGEQFF
TGTGCCAGCAGCGCTGGACAGGGTTTGGGCGAGCAGTTCTTC
>TRBV11-2|-|many|TRBJ2-4
CASSLRGTANKNIQYF
TGTGCCAGCAGCTTACGCGGGACAGCGAACAAAAACATTCAGTACTTC
>TRBV10-1|-|-|TRBJ2-7
CAGSKQVPYEQYF
TGCGCCGGCAGTAAACAGGTCCCCTACGAGCAGTACTTC
>TRBV4-2|TRBD2|-|TRBJ2-1
CASSQDPGGGAWNEQFF
TGTGCCAGCAGCCAAGATCCTGGCGGGGGGGCCTGGAATGAGCAGTTCTTC
>TRBV6-1|TRBD2|-|TRBJ2-7
CASSEGPPAGSSYEQYF
TGTGCCAGCAGTGAAGGGCCCCCAGCGGGGAGCTCCTACGAGCAGTACTTC
>TRBV4-1|-|-|TRBJ2-5
CASSQGDFKETQYF
TGCGCCAGCAGCCAAGGGGACTTTAAAGAGACCCAGTACTTC
>TRBV5-8|-|many|TRBJ2-7
CASRPRRGAYEQYF
TGTGCCAGCAGACCCCGGAGGGGCGCCTACGAGCAGTACTTC
>TRBV6-4|TRBD2|-|TRBJ2-7
CASSDSRREVLPLYEQYF
TGTGCCAGCAGTGACTCGAGGCGGGAGGTCCTCCCCCTCTACGAGCAGTACTTC
>TRBV24-1|TRBD1|few|TRBJ2-5
CATSDRTGGAETQYF
TGTGCCACCAGTGACCGGACAGGGGGCGCGGAGACCCAGTACTTC
>TRBV28|TRBD2|once|TRBJ2-3
CASTDTSGSPSYRDTQYF
TGTGCCAGCACCGATACTAGCGGGAGTCCATCTTATAGAGATACGCAGTATTTT
>TRBV7-2|-|few|TRBJ2-3
CASSIPVEITQYF
TGTGCCAGCAGCATCCCCGTCGAAATTACGCAGTATTTT
>TRBV7-6|-|few|TRBJ2-1
CASTQAGGGYNEQFF
TGTGCCAGCACCCAGGCCGGGGGCGGGTACAATGAGCAGTTCTTC